This TCR beta chain was captured by sequencing in a study of blood T cells in healthy people across ages. Primers used in a second PCR of roughly 6 to 12 cycles were a sample-barcoded 5' primer and a J-beta primer mix. TCRdb analysed the 5' RACE reads with MiXCR anew, one entry per CDR3 protein. Here the sample spans approximately 1,700,000 distinct CDR3 sequences, roughly 43% being singletons. Study findings and constraints: It was not known whether donors were CMV positive (a possible confounder of expanded clonotype changes). Both naive CD4+ cell counts and diversity were greater in long-lived donors than in aged donors.

Per the germline V gene, CDR1 is SGHNT and CDR2 is YENEEA. The CDR3 has 13 amino acids. Trimming shortened V by 5 bases and J by 6 bases, and 10 bases separated the two germline ends. As for this clonotype: Its antigen is currently unknown.

Source material: blood. This receptor was obtained from a human donor in good health. The chain combines TRBV11-3 with TRBJ2-2, with D maybe TRBD2 (5 bases). CDR3 sequence: CASSPTRSGELFF. The CDR3 coding sequence is TGTGCCAGCAGCCCTACTAGGTCCGGGGAGCTGTTTTTT. The variable domain in full, completed from reference TRBV11-3 and TRBJ2-2, reads EAGVVQSPRYKIIEKKQPVAFWCNPISGHNTLYWYLQNLGQGPELLIRYENEEAVDDSQLPKDRFSAERLKGVDSTLKIQPAELGDSAVYLCASSPTRSGELFFGEGSRLTVL.